This T cell receptor beta chain was recovered during a study of neurological immune-mediated disorders. Study observations and caveats: HTLV-1-associated myelopathy had the most TCR clonal expansion, while multiple sclerosis had the least, a level that fell below healthy controls. Across subjects, expanded clones had no CDR3 amino acid sequences in common, pointing to private repertoires in all groups.

V dropped 6 bases and J dropped 4; count of bases not matched to a gene: 9. This CDR3 spans 16 amino acids. Germline CDR1 reads MNHEY; CDR2 reads SVGAGI. This clonotype came up many times. Its antigen is unknown. By 5'RACE with 10-nucleotide random UMIs, the cDNA was made. The authors obtained over 200 million TCR-beta sequences from 15-18 subjects per sequencing run. TCRdb processed the 5' RACE reads anew with MiXCR; each CDR3 protein has one entry. Found here are 85,000 to 110,000 distinct CDR3 sequences, 10% to 14% of them singletons; the top ten hold approximately 3.1%. As for time point: longitudinal time-point 3.

This chain connects TRBV6-5 to TRBJ2-1; 10 nucleotides line up with TRBD2. The sequenced sample was PBMCs. The clonotype originates from a female donor with HTLV-1-associated myelopathy (HAM/TSP). The CDR3 coding sequence is TGTGCCAGCAGCCAGCGGGGGGGGAACTTTTACAATGAGCAGTTCTTC. Protein: CASSQRGGNFYNEQFF.